This T cell receptor (beta chain) was found in a study of T cells in localized non-small cell lung cancer. Study results and caveats: Sequencing involved a lone tumor region, leaving heterogeneity possible.

The CDR3 totals 15 residues. Trimming stripped 6 bases from V and 1 base from J, with 16 bases between. The V gene's germline CDR1 is MDHEN and CDR2 SYDVKM. TCRdb's copy holds only in-frame clones and misses some; the assay was immunoSEQ multiplex PCR. The sample has roughly 2,500 clones, 37% seen once. On this clone: What it recognizes is unknown.

This specimen was normal lung tissue next to the tumor, taken before any cancer treatment. The sequence came from a male donor aged 60 or over with stage I lung adenocarcinoma. The chain has TRBV28 and TRBJ2-7; D may be TRBD1 or TRBD2 (6 bases each). DNA for the CDR3: TGTGCCAGCAGAGACCACGGAGGGGGGTCCTACGAGCAGTACTTC. This sequence encodes CASRDHGGGSYEQYF.